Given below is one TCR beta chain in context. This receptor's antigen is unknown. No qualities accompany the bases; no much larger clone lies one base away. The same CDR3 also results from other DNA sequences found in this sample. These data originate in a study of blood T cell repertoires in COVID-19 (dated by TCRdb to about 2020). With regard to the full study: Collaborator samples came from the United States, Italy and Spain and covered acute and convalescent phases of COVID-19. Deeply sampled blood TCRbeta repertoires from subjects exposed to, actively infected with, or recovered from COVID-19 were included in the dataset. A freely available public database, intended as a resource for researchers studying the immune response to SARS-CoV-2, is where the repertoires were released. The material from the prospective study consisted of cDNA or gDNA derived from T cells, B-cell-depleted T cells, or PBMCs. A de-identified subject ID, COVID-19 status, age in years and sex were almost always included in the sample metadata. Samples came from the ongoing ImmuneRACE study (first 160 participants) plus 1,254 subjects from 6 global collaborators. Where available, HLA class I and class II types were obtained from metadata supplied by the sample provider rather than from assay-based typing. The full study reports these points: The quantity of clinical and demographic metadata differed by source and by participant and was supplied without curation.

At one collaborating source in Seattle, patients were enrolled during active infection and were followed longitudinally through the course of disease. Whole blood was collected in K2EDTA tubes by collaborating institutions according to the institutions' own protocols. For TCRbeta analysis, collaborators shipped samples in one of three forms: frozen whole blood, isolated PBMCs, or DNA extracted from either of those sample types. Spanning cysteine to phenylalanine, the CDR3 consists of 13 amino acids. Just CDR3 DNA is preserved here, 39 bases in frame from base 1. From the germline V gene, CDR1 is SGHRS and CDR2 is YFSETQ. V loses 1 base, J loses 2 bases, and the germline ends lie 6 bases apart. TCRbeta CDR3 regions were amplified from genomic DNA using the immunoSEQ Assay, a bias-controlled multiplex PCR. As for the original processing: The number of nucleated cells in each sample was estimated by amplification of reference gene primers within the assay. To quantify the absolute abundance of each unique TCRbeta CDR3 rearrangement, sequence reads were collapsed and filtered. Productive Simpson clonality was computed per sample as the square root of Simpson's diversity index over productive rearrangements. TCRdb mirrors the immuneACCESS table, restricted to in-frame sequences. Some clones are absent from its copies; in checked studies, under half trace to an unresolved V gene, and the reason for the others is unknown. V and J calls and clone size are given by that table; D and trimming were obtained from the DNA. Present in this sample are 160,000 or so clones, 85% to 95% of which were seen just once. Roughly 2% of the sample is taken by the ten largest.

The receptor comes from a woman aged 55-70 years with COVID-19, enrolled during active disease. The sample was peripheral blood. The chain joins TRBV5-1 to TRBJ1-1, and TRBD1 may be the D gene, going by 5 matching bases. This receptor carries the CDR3 CASSLTGNTEAFF. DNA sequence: TGCGCCAGCAGCTTGACAGGAAACACTGAAGCTTTCTTT.